The following is a T cell receptor beta chain sequence with its context. Its specificity is not known. TCRdb's copy holds only in-frame clones and misses some; the assay was immunoSEQ multiplex PCR. The sample yields about 200,000 clones, roughly 84% seen once. The data belong to a study of cytomegalovirus exposure and HLA in healthy donors. Overall study results and limits: As confirmed in vitro, three CMV-associated chains were specific for CMV antigens. Altogether, 160 or so TCR beta chains were recorded as cytomegalovirus-associated.

The CDR3 totals 15 residues. Germline lookup yields CDR1 MNHEY and CDR2 SVGAGI. V was pared by 6 bases and J by 3 bases, with 8 bases of the junction left unmatched. Sequencing used PBMCs. The receptor's source is a young woman in good health and CMV-seropositive. V usage is TRBV6-5 and J usage is TRBJ1-1; TRBD1 matches 9 bases. The CDR3 sequence is CASSDRGRGDTEAFF. DNA for the CDR3: TGTGCCAGCAGCGACAGGGGGAGAGGGGACACTGAAGCTTTCTTT.